One and the same sample provided the 14 T cell receptor beta chains below, sequenced in a study of blood T cells in healthy people across ages. Together with a sample-barcoded 5' primer, a J-beta primer mix was included in a second PCR lasting about 7 to 11 cycles. TCRdb re-called the 5' RACE reads through MiXCR, storing one row per CDR3 protein. In the table there are approximately 830,000 distinct CDR3 sequences, roughly 60% of which are singletons. The sample consisted of blood. Receptor source: a man aged 25 to 45 in good health.

This chain connects TRBV4-2 to TRBJ2-5; D gene ambiguous. Trimming removed 1 base at V and 4 bases at J, with 10 bases between. This CDR3 spans 14 amino acids. Germline assignment: CDR1 LGHNA and CDR2 YNFKEQ. The CDR3 loop reads CASSQGTSTETQYF. The CDR3 DNA is TGTGCCAGCAGCCAAGGTACTTCGACAGAGACCCAGTACTTC.

As to this clonotype: Relative to the germline gene, one junction end is altered; a read error may explain this. V gene TRBV7-9 combines with J gene TRBJ1-5; possibly TRBD1 for D (5 bases). Germline CDR1 reads SEHNR; CDR2 reads FQNEAQ (reference sequence). The length of the CDR3 is 13 residues. DNA for the CDR3: TGCCAGATGAAGGGGCCTAATTTCCAGCCCCAGCATTTT. Amino acid sequence: CQMKGPNFQPQHF.

The chain couples TRBV29-1 to TRBJ2-3; 7 bases agree with TRBD2. Germline loops: CDR1 SQVTM, CDR2 ANQGSEA. V was pared by 8 bases and J by 1 base, with 6 bases of the junction left unmatched. The CDR3 runs to 13 residues. The CDR3 nucleotides read TGCAGCACAGAGCGGGGAGGCACAGATACGCAGTATTTT. Encoded protein: CSTERGGTDTQYF.

In the case of this clonotype: At one end the junction does not follow the germline gene, possibly because of a read error. V and J are TRBV7-2 and TRBJ2-1; tentatively, D is TRBD1 (6 bases). The CDR3 extends over 13 amino acids. Germline V gene sequence: CDR1 SGHTA, CDR2 FQGNSA. CDR3 DNA: TGTGTCAGCAGTACACAGGGTACGGATGAGCAGTTCTTC. Residues: CVSSTQGTDEQFF.

J is TRBJ2-3 and V is TRBV12-3 or TRBV12-4; D is uncertain. The ends were cut back, 7 bases at V and 3 bases at J, with 23 bases in the middle. The CDR3 is 17 residues long. DNA of the CDR3: TGTGCCAGCAAACCATTCGGAGCCAGCGTGAGAACAGATACGCAGTATTTT. Encoded protein: CASKPFGASVRTDTQYF.

A single count supports this clonotype. The chain combines TRBV7-2 with TRBJ1-5; 9 bases map to TRBD1. V shed 5 bases, J shed 2 bases, and the junction held 4 bases outside the gene matches. This CDR3 has 15 residues. Germline lookup yields CDR1 SGHTA and CDR2 FQGNSA. The CDR3 DNA follows: TGTGCCAGCAGCCCTGGGGACAGGGGCAATCAGCCCCAGCATTTT. Protein product: CASSPGDRGNQPQHF.

The V call is TRBV6-2 or TRBV6-3, the J call TRBJ2-5, with 7 bases fitting TRBD1. With 6 bases clipped from V and 5 bases from J, the junction kept 9 bases outside the gene matches. This CDR3 region has 14 residues. The germline V gene has CDR1 MNHEY and CDR2 SVGEGT. CDR3 sequence reads: CASSSGQHRETQYF. CDR3 sequence (DNA): TGTGCCAGCAGCTCGGGACAGCACAGGGAGACCCAGTACTTC.

The V gene is TRBV6-1, the J gene TRBJ2-1; 8 nucleotides align to TRBD1. The J call may be mistaken, given a closer DNA end match to TRBJ2-7. The CDR3 covers 14 residues. Germline V gene sequence: CDR1 MNHNS, CDR2 SASEGT. The CDR3 coding sequence is TGTGCCAGCATCCCGGGACAGGTCTACAATGAGCAGTACTTC. Protein product: CASIPGQVYNEQYF.

The chain combines TRBV15 with TRBJ2-7; D is uncertain. Germline CDR1 reads LNHNV; CDR2 reads YYDKDF (reference sequence). The CDR3 has 17 residues. V shed 0 bases and J shed 0 bases, with 15 bases lying between them. The CDR3 nucleotides read TGTGCCACCAGCAGAGATCCCACCCCAGTATTCTCCTACGAGCAGTACTTC. It yields the protein CATSRDPTPVFSYEQYF.

The rearrangement uses TRBV20-1 and TRBJ2-1; 8 nucleotides align to TRBD1. Germline-derived CDR1 and CDR2 are DFQATT and SNEGSKA (reference sequence). CDR3 length: 12 residues. V lost 4 bases, J lost 10 bases, and 6 bases stayed unmatched. The CDR3 spells CSATTGGYEQFF. The CDR3 nucleotides are TGCAGTGCTACTACAGGGGGGTACGAGCAGTTCTTC.

The sample holds many counts of this clonotype. J is TRBJ2-7 and V is TRBV12-3 or TRBV12-4; D unclear. This CDR3 has 14 amino acids. The V gene lost 4 bases and the J gene lost 0 bases, with 10 bases spanning the gap. The CDR3 here is CASSSGSFSYEQYF. CDR3 nucleotide sequence: TGTGCCAGCAGTTCCGGGTCTTTCTCCTACGAGCAGTACTTC.

This clonotype is a singleton in its sample. The rearrangement joins TRBV11-2 to TRBJ1-2, with D hard to call. The germline V gene has CDR1 SGHAT and CDR2 FQNNGV. The ends were cut back, 2 bases at V and 2 bases at J, with 12 bases in the middle. The CDR3 sequence is 15 residues long. CDR3 DNA sequence: TGTGCCAGCAGCTTAACGGGCTTACTGAACTATGGCTACACCTTC. This gives the protein CASSLTGLLNYGYTF.

The genes are TRBV7-2 and TRBJ1-5; TRBD1 matches 9 bases. V shed 3 bases and J 5 bases; nucleotides not matched to a gene: 5. CDR3 length: 15 residues. Germline V gene sequence: CDR1 SGHTA, CDR2 FQGNSA. The CDR3, as DNA: TGTGCCAGCAGCTTCCGGGACAGGGAGGATCAGCCCCAGCATTTT. Encoded protein: CASSFRDREDQPQHF.

The chain combines TRBV29-1 with TRBJ2-7; tentatively, D is TRBD1 (5 bases). The CDR3 totals 10 residues. V dropped 6 bases and J dropped 5 bases, with 8 bases sitting between them. Germline CDR1 SQVTM, CDR2 ANQGSEA. The CDR3 coding sequence is TGCAGCGTCGCACAGGACGAGCAGTACTTC. Amino acid sequence: CSVAQDEQYF.